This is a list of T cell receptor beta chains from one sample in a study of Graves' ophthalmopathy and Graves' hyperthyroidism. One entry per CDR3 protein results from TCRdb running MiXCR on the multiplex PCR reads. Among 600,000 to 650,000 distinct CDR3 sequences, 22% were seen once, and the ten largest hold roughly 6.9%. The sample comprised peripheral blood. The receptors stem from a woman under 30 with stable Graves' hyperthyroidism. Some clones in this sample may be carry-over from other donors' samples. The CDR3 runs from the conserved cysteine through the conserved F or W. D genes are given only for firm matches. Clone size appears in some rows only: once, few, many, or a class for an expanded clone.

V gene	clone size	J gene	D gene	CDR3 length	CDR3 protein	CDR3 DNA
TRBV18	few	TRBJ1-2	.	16	CASSPESLAGLYGYTF	TGTGCCAGCTCACCAGAATCTCTGGCAGGGCTCTATGGCTACACCTTC
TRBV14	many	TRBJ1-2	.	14	CASSQGTGMAGYTF	TGTGCCAGCAGCCAAGGAACAGGGATGGCTGGCTACACCTTC
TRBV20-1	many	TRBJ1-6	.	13	CSAPSGFNSPLHF	TGCAGTGCCCCGTCGGGTTTTAATTCACCCCTCCACTTT
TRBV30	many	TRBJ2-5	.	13	CAWSGPPRETQYF	TGTGCCTGGAGTGGTCCCCCGCGAGAGACCCAGTACTTC
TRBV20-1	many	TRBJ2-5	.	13	CSAMGGVGETQYF	TGCAGTGCTATGGGCGGGGTGGGAGAGACCCAGTACTTC
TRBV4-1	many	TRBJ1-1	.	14	CASSWTGMNTEAFF	TGCGCCAGCTCCTGGACCGGCATGAACACTGAAGCTTTCTTT
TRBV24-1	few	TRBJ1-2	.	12	CATWTDIYGYTF	TGTGCCACCTGGACAGATATCTATGGCTACACCTTC
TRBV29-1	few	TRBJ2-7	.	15	CSVGVRGGSYVEQYF	TGCAGCGTTGGCGTTAGGGGGGGATCCTACGTAGAGCAGTACTTC
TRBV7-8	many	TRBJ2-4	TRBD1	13	CASKGQGKNIQYF	TGTGCCAGCAAGGGACAGGGGAAAAACATTCAGTACTTC
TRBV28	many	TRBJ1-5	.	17	CASSLLGRGSSNQPQHF	TGTGCCAGCTCTCTTTTAGGTCGGGGCAGTAGCAATCAGCCCCAGCATTTT
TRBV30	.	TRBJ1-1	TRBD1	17	CAWSRKTGAQMNTEAFF	TGTGCCTGGAGTCGTAAAACAGGGGCGCAGATGAACACTGAAGCTTTCTTT
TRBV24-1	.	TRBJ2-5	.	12	CATSGVGETQYF	TGTGCCACCTCGGGAGTTGGGGAGACCCAGTACTTC
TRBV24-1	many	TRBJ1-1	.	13	CATSEGRNTEAFF	TGTGCCACCAGTGAAGGACGGAACACTGAAGCTTTCTTT
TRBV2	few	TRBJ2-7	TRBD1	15	CASSEIRSQGVEQYF	TGTGCCAGCAGTGAAATACGGTCCCAGGGGGTGGAGCAGTACTTC
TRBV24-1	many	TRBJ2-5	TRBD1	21	CATSAQPPGTGASSGEETQYF	TGTGCCACCAGTGCCCAACCCCCCGGGACAGGGGCGTCCTCCGGGGAGGAGACCCAGTACTTC
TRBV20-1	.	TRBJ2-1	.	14	CSARDPAGSDEQFF	TGCAGTGCTAGAGATCCAGCCGGGTCCGATGAGCAGTTCTTC
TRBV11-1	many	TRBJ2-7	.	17	CASSLGEWVRGHYEQYF	TGTGCCAGCAGCTTAGGGGAGTGGGTCCGGGGTCACTACGAGCAGTACTTC
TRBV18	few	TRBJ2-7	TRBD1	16	CASSPWGGQGSHEQYF	TGTGCCAGCTCACCATGGGGGGGACAGGGGAGCCACGAGCAGTACTTC
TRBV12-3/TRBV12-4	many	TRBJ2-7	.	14	CASSFSLRDHEQYF	TGTGCCAGCAGTTTCTCTCTCAGGGACCACGAGCAGTACTTC
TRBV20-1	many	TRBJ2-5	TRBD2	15	CSAPTASGAAGTQYF	TGCAGTGCCCCGACGGCTAGCGGGGCGGCAGGGACCCAGTACTTC
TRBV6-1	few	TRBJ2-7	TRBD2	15	CASSAWEGGRYEQYF	TGTGCCAGCAGTGCTTGGGAGGGAGGTCGATACGAGCAGTACTTC
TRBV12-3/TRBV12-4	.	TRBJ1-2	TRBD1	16	CASSETGTGGFYGYTF	TGTGCCAGCAGTGAAACCGGGACAGGGGGCTTCTATGGCTACACCTTC
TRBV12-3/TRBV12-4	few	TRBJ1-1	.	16	CASSPGQAYQNTEAFF	TGTGCCAGCAGCCCCGGGCAGGCCTACCAGAACACTGAAGCTTTCTTT
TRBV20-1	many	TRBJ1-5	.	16	CSAPSQGGDSNQPQHF	TGCAGTGCTCCCAGTCAGGGTGGGGATAGCAATCAGCCCCAGCATTTT
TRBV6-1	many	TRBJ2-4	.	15	CASSAHPGDKNIQYF	TGTGCCAGCAGTGCCCATCCCGGGGACAAAAACATTCAGTACTTC
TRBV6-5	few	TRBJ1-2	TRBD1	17	CASSYRGQATLNYGYTF	TGTGCCAGCAGTTACCGGGGACAGGCAACCTTGAACTATGGCTACACCTTC
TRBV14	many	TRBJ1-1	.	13	CASSQGSDSRAFF	TGTGCCAGCAGCCAAGGTTCGGACAGTAGGGCTTTCTTT
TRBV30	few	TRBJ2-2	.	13	CAWSVRGAGELFF	TGTGCCTGGAGTGTCCGAGGCGCCGGGGAGCTGTTTTTT
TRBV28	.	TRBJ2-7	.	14	CASREKGEAYEQYF	TGTGCCAGCAGAGAAAAGGGCGAGGCCTACGAGCAGTACTTC
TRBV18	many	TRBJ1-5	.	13	CASSTQTNQPQHF	TGTGCCAGCTCAACCCAGACCAATCAGCCCCAGCATTTT
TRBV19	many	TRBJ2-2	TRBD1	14	CASSWDRGSGELFF	TGTGCCAGTAGTTGGGACAGGGGGAGCGGGGAGCTGTTTTTT
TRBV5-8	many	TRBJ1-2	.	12	CASREGNYGYTF	TGTGCCAGCAGGGAGGGTAACTATGGCTACACCTTC
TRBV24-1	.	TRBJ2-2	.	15	CATSDLDLNTGELFF	TGTGCCACCAGTGATTTGGACCTGAACACCGGGGAGCTGTTTTTT
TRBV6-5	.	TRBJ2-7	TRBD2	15	CASSYSGRATYEQYF	TGTGCCAGCAGTTATAGCGGGAGGGCCACCTACGAGCAGTACTTC
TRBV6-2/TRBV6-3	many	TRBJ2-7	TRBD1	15	CASSRPGTGVYEQYF	TGTGCCAGCAGTCGACCCGGGACAGGGGTCTACGAGCAGTACTTC
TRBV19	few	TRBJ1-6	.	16	CASSISTRAINSPLHF	TGTGCCAGTAGTATATCAACCAGGGCCATTAATTCACCCCTCCACTTT
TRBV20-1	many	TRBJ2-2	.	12	CSATPNTGELFF	TGCAGTGCTACGCCGAACACCGGGGAGCTGTTTTTT
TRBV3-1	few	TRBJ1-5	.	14	CASSQGTSNQPQHF	TGTGCCAGCAGCCAAGGCACGAGCAATCAGCCCCAGCATTTT
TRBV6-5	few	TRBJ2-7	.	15	CASSSTGIGSYEQYF	TGTGCCAGCAGTTCCACAGGGATAGGCTCCTACGAGCAGTACTTC
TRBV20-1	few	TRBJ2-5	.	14	CSAREWGGPETQYF	TGCAGTGCCCGGGAATGGGGGGGGCCAGAGACCCAGTACTTC
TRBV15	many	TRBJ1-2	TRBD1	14	CATSRDLRGLDYTF	TGTGCCACCAGCAGAGATTTAAGGGGGCTGGACTACACCTTC
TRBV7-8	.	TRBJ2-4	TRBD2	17	CASSWAGLEDSKNIQYF	TGTGCCAGCAGCTGGGCGGGACTAGAGGATTCGAAAAACATTCAGTACTTC